A selection of T cell receptor beta chains follows, all from one sample in a study of blood T cells in healthy people across ages. TCRdb re-called the 5' RACE reads through MiXCR, storing one row per CDR3 protein. The table has hundreds of thousands of distinct CDR3 sequences, roughly 50% seen once. The specimen sequenced was blood. The receptors derive from a man between 35 and 55 years old in good health. Both conserved end residues are part of each CDR3. D genes are given only for firm matches. Some rows mark clone size as missing; the rest say once, few, many or name a class of expanded clone.

v_call: TRBV12-3/TRBV12-4; clone_size: NA; d_call: NA; j_call: TRBJ2-7; cdr3_nt: TGTGCCAGCAGCCGCACTACAGGTTACGAGCAGTACTTC; cdr3_aa: CASSRTTGYEQYF
v_call: TRBV12-3/TRBV12-4; clone_size: NA; d_call: TRBD2; j_call: TRBJ2-1; cdr3_nt: TGTGCCAGCAGTTCGGGACTAGCGGGGACTAATGAGCAGTTCTTC; cdr3_aa: CASSSGLAGTNEQFF
v_call: TRBV7-2; clone_size: NA; d_call: NA; j_call: TRBJ2-5; cdr3_nt: TGTGCCAGCAGCCCTTTGAGGGGCGTCTCGCAAGAGACCCAGTACTTC; cdr3_aa: CASSPLRGVSQETQYF
v_call: TRBV25-1; clone_size: NA; d_call: NA; j_call: TRBJ2-4; cdr3_nt: TGTGCCAGCAGTGTCGGAGGAAACATTCAGTACTTC; cdr3_aa: CASSVGGNIQYF
v_call: TRBV21-1; clone_size: few; d_call: NA; j_call: TRBJ1-1; cdr3_nt: TGTGCCAGTCAGGAGGTCCCTGAAGCTTTCTTT; cdr3_aa: CASQEVPEAFF
v_call: TRBV7-2; clone_size: NA; d_call: TRBD1; j_call: TRBJ2-5; cdr3_nt: TGTGCCAGCAGCGCGACAGGGGGCTTTGAGACCCAGTACTTC; cdr3_aa: CASSATGGFETQYF
v_call: TRBV5-1; clone_size: once; d_call: TRBD1; j_call: TRBJ2-6; cdr3_nt: TGCGCCAGCAGCTTGGATCAGGGGGTACACTCTGGGGCCAACGTCCTGACTTTC; cdr3_aa: CASSLDQGVHSGANVLTF
v_call: TRBV10-3; clone_size: few; d_call: NA; j_call: TRBJ2-1; cdr3_nt: TGTGCCATCAGGGAGGACTCGATAATTGACAATGAGCAGTTCTTC; cdr3_aa: CAIREDSIIDNEQFF
v_call: TRBV28; clone_size: NA; d_call: NA; j_call: TRBJ2-7; cdr3_nt: TGTGCCAGCAGTGTACTGGGGGACGAGCAGTACTTC; cdr3_aa: CASSVLGDEQYF
v_call: TRBV11-2; clone_size: few; d_call: NA; j_call: TRBJ2-5; cdr3_nt: TGTGCCAGCAGGGACGGTACGGAGACCCAGTACTTC; cdr3_aa: CASRDGTETQYF
v_call: TRBV2; clone_size: once; d_call: TRBD1; j_call: TRBJ2-7; cdr3_nt: TGTGCCAGCAGTGATCCCCAGGGGGCTACCTACGAGCAGTACTTC; cdr3_aa: CASSDPQGATYEQYF
v_call: TRBV29-1; clone_size: NA; d_call: NA; j_call: TRBJ2-1; cdr3_nt: TGCAGCGTTCGGTGGAATGAGCAGTTCTTC; cdr3_aa: CSVRWNEQFF
v_call: TRBV29-1; clone_size: NA; d_call: NA; j_call: TRBJ2-1; cdr3_nt: TGCAGCGTTGAAGATTCGGGCGAGTTTCAGTTCTTC; cdr3_aa: CSVEDSGEFQFF
v_call: TRBV12-3/TRBV12-4; clone_size: NA; d_call: NA; j_call: TRBJ2-2; cdr3_nt: TGTGCCAGCAGGCCCGCATGGGGCGGGGCCGGGGAGCTGTTTTTT; cdr3_aa: CASRPAWGGAGELFF
v_call: TRBV4-3; clone_size: NA; d_call: NA; j_call: TRBJ1-2; cdr3_nt: TGCGCCAGCAGTCAAAATCCCCCTTATGGCTACACCTTC; cdr3_aa: CASSQNPPYGYTF
v_call: TRBV7-2; clone_size: NA; d_call: NA; j_call: TRBJ1-2; cdr3_nt: TGTGCCAGCAGCTTAGCGCCCTCAAGACAGGCCCATTACACCTTC; cdr3_aa: CASSLAPSRQAHYTF
v_call: TRBV7-6; clone_size: NA; d_call: NA; j_call: TRBJ2-5; cdr3_nt: TGTGCCAGCAGCTTGGGGGTGTTGAAAGAGACCCAGTACTTC; cdr3_aa: CASSLGVLKETQYF
v_call: TRBV20-1; clone_size: NA; d_call: NA; j_call: TRBJ2-3; cdr3_nt: TGCAGTGCTAGAGACGCCCAAGATACGCAGTATTTT; cdr3_aa: CSARDAQDTQYF
v_call: TRBV6-2/TRBV6-3; clone_size: many; d_call: NA; j_call: TRBJ2-7; cdr3_nt: TGTGCCAGCAGTTACGTGCAGGGGGGGACCTACGAGCAGTACTTC; cdr3_aa: CASSYVQGGTYEQYF
v_call: TRBV10-3; clone_size: NA; d_call: NA; j_call: TRBJ1-5; cdr3_nt: TGTGCCATCAGTGAGTTAGGGCACAATCAGCCCCAGCATTTT; cdr3_aa: CAISELGHNQPQHF
v_call: TRBV2; clone_size: NA; d_call: NA; j_call: TRBJ2-7; cdr3_nt: TGTGCCAGCACAGATTCAGGGTCGAACTCCTACGAGCAGTACTTC; cdr3_aa: CASTDSGSNSYEQYF
v_call: TRBV12-3/TRBV12-4; clone_size: few; d_call: NA; j_call: TRBJ2-7; cdr3_nt: TGTGCCAGCAGTATACGAGAAACCCAGTACTTC; cdr3_aa: CASSIRETQYF
v_call: TRBV7-2; clone_size: many; d_call: NA; j_call: TRBJ2-1; cdr3_nt: TGTGCCAGCAGTTCCCGGGGGGCTCATGAGCAGTTCTTC; cdr3_aa: CASSSRGAHEQFF
v_call: TRBV21-1; clone_size: NA; d_call: NA; j_call: TRBJ1-4; cdr3_nt: TGTGCCAGCAGCAGATTAACAGGGGGCGCAGAAACTAATGAAAAACTGTTTTTT; cdr3_aa: CASSRLTGGAETNEKLFF